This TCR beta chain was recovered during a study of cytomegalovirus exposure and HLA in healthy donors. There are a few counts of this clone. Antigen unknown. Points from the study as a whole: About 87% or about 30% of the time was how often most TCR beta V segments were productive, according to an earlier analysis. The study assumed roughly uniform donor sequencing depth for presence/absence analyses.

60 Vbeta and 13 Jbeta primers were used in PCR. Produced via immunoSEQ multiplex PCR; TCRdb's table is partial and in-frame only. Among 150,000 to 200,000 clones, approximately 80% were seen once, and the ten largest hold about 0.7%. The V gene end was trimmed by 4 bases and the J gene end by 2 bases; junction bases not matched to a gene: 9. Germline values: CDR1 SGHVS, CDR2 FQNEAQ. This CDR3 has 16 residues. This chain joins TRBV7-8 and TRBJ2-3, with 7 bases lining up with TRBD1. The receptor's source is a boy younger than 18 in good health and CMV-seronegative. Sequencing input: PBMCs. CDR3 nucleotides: TGTGCCAGCAGCTCCGGGACAGTTATACCCACAGATACGCAGTATTTT. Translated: CASSSGTVIPTDTQYF.